The rows below give T cell receptor beta chains drawn from one sample of a study of T cell repertoires in cytomegalovirus infection. What these receptors recognize is not known. Using its own MiXCR run on the reads, TCRdb lists one record per CDR3 protein. The data hold fewer than 950,000 distinct CDR3 sequences, with 30% to 35% observed a single time. Sequenced material: cultured CD8+ T cells from PBMCs, taken from culture after CMV antigen stimulation. The receptors shown here come from a human donor in good health (CMV status not recorded). Some clones in this sample may be carry-over from other donors' samples. Both conserved end residues are trimmed from each CDR3. D genes are given only for firm matches. Some rows have no size entry. The others give once, few or many, or a class for an expanded clone.

>TRBJ2-5|-|TRBV6-6|few
ASSWGTEQETQY
>TRBJ2-2|-|TRBV5-5|-
ASSLWQSTGELF
>TRBJ1-1|-|TRBV12-3/TRBV12-4|few
ASSVAWPGIVNTEAF
>TRBJ1-6|-|TRBV5-1|once
ASSADGFTVSPLH
>TRBJ1-5|TRBD1|TRBV5-6|few
ASSFYRGPSNQPQH
>TRBJ1-2|TRBD1|TRBV27|-
ASSSLTGGADGYT
>TRBJ2-2|-|TRBV4-3|-
ASSQEGGQGIDTGELF
>TRBJ2-2|-|TRBV4-3|few
ASSQDLGHTGELF
>TRBJ2-1|-|TRBV7-9|-
ASSRAGRSYNEQF
>TRBJ1-1|-|TRBV7-9|few
ASSLGGVNAEAF
>TRBJ2-1|TRBD1|TRBV5-6|few
ASSLENGDRRKNEQF
>TRBJ1-4|-|TRBV6-5|-
ASSYDSNEKLF
>TRBJ1-1|-|TRBV29-1|-
SVTTGLGTEAF
>TRBJ1-4|-|TRBV7-2|many
ASSSWGERNEKLF
>TRBJ1-1|-|TRBV12-3/TRBV12-4|many
ASSDGTLTGNTEAF
>TRBJ2-1|-|TRBV7-9|-
ASNLNRGSLWLEQF
>TRBJ2-3|-|TRBV4-1|-
ASSQGGSGEDTQY
>TRBJ2-5|-|TRBV5-1|-
ASSFHRPPETQY
>TRBJ1-2|-|TRBV27|few
ASSYGGAVGGYT
>TRBJ2-3|TRBD1|TRBV7-6|many
ASSQGARTDTQY
>TRBJ1-1|-|TRBV7-8|many
ASSLARMNTEAF
>TRBJ1-5|-|TRBV18|-
ASSPRPLNQPQH
>TRBJ1-1|-|TRBV27|-
ASSVRGEAF
>TRBJ1-2|-|TRBV19|few
ASGRDAGLGYT
>TRBJ2-3|-|TRBV27|-
ASSSLTRMGADTQY
>TRBJ2-3|-|TRBV28|many
ASNLQPRGSVQY
>TRBJ2-4|TRBD2|TRBV5-6|-
ASSSLAGGLAKNIQY
>TRBJ1-4|-|TRBV7-2|few
ACSRRAEEKLF
>TRBJ2-3|-|TRBV12-3/TRBV12-4|few
ASSAVDATDTQY
>TRBJ2-2|-|TRBV24-1|-
ATSETGTGELF
>TRBJ2-3|-|TRBV10-3|-
AISPSGASSSDTQY
>TRBJ1-1|-|TRBV7-2|few
ASSLEVFMNTEAF
>TRBJ2-7|-|TRBV6-1|few
ASSRNGGPRDEQY
>TRBJ1-2|-|TRBV19|-
ASSMLPDNYGYT
>TRBJ1-5|TRBD1|TRBV20-1|-
SARDEDRGDQPQH
>TRBJ2-1|-|TRBV12-3/TRBV12-4|few
ASSLLGASYNEQF
>TRBJ1-1|TRBD1|TRBV28|-
ASSFSPLTGDQGNTEAF
>TRBJ1-1|-|TRBV7-9|few
ASSPPTDKNTEAF
>TRBJ1-1|-|TRBV11-2|few
ASSQREDTSEAF
>TRBJ1-5|-|TRBV19|many
ASRWGRGNQPQH
>TRBJ1-1|-|TRBV27|few
ASLGGAEAF
>TRBJ1-4|-|TRBV23-1|-
ASSRGIPNEKLF
>TRBJ1-1|-|TRBV14|once
ASSHLEGVNTEAF
>TRBJ2-1|-|TRBV7-3|-
ASSPAAGALNEQF
>TRBJ2-1|TRBD1|TRBV7-6|-
ASSPRDREEQF
>TRBJ1-2|-|TRBV6-6|-
ASSYSNSVYGYT
>TRBJ2-7|TRBD1|TRBV7-9|-
ASSPLGQGLYEQY
>TRBJ2-6|TRBD1|TRBV7-9|many
ASSLDRDSGANVLT
>TRBJ2-3|-|TRBV7-9|many
ASSLSARQSTDTQY
>TRBJ1-2|-|TRBV19|-
ASLETEGDYGYT
>TRBJ1-1|-|TRBV19|-
ASIGGIPTEAF
>TRBJ2-5|-|TRBV5-1|-
ASSLYTGQLQETQY
>TRBJ2-3|TRBD2|TRBV4-1|-
ASSQEGARGGSTDTQY
>TRBJ2-5|-|TRBV19|-
ASGQTLGYQETQY
>TRBJ2-1|TRBD2|TRBV5-1|-
ASSLGTSGGISYNEQF
>TRBJ1-1|-|TRBV19|-
ASSSRLGQTEAF
>TRBJ2-3|TRBD2|TRBV6-2/TRBV6-3|few
ASSYWAGGRADTQY
>TRBJ2-7|-|TRBV12-3/TRBV12-4|few
ASSLAGLSPYEQY